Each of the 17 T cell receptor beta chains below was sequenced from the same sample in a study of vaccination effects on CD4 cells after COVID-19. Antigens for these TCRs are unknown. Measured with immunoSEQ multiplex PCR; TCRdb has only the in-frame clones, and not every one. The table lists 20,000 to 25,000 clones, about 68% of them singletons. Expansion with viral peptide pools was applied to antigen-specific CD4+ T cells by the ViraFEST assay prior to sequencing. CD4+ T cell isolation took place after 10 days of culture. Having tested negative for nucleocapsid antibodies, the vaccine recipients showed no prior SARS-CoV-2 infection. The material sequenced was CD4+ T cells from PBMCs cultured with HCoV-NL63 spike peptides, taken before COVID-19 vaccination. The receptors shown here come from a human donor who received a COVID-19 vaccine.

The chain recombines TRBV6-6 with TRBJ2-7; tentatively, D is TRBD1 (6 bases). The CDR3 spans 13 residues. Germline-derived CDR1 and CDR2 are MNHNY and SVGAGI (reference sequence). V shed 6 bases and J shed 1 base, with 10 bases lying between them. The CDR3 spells CASRPQGSYEQYF. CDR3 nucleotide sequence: TGTGCCAGCAGGCCACAGGGTTCCTACGAGCAGTACTTC.

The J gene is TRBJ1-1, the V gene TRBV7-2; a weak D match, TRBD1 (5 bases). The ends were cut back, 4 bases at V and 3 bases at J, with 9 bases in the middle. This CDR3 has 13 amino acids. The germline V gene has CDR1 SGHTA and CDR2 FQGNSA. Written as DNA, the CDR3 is TGTGCCAGCAGCTCGCAGGGCGACACTGAAGCTTTCTTT. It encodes CASSSQGDTEAFF.

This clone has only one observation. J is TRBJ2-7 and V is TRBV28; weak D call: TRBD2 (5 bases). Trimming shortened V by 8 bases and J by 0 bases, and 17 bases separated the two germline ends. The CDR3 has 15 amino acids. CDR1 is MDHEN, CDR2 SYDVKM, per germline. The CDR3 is CASSGNGGVSYEQYF. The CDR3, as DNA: TGTGCCAGCTCGGGAAATGGCGGAGTCTCCTACGAGCAGTACTTC.

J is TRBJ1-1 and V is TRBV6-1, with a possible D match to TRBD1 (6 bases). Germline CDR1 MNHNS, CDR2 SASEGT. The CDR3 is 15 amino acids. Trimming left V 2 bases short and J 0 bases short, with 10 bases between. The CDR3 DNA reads TGTGCCAGCAGTGAATTTGGACAGCTGAACACTGAAGCTTTCTTT. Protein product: CASSEFGQLNTEAFF.

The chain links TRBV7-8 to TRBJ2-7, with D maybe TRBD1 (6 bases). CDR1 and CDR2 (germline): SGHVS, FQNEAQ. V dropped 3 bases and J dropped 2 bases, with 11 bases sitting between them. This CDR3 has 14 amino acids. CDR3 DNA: TGTGCCAGCAGCTTTGCAGGGGCTCCCTACGAGCAGTACTTC. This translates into CASSFAGAPYEQYF. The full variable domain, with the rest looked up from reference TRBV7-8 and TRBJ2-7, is GAGVSQSPRYKVAKRGQDVALRCDPISGHVSLFWYQQALGQGPEFLTYFQNEAQLDKSGLPSDRFFAERPEGSVSTLKIQRTQQEDSAVYLCASSFAGAPYEQYFGPGTRLTVT.

CDR3 DNA: TGTGCCAGCAGCTTAGGGTCACTCCTTCCGATGAACACTGAAGCTTTCTTT. Amino acid sequence: CASSLGSLLPMNTEAFF. The chain carries TRBV7-2 and TRBJ1-1; D is unresolved. The germline V gene has CDR1 SGHTA and CDR2 FQGNSA. With 1 base removed from V and 0 bases from J, the gap between germline ends came to 15 bases. CDR3 length: 17 residues.

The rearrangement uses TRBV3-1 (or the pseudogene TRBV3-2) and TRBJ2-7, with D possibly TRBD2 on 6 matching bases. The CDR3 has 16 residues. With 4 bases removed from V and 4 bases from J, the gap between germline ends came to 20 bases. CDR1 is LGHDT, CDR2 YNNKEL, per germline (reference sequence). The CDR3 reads CASSRRGSTVTYEQYF. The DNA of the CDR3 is TGTGCCAGCAGCCGACGGGGGAGCACAGTCACTTACGAGCAGTACTTC.

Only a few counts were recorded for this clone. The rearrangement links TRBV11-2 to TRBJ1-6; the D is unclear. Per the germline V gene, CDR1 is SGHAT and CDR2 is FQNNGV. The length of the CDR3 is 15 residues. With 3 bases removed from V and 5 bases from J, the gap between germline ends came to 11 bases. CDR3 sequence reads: CASSFLDTHNSPLHF. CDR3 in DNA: TGTGCCAGCAGCTTTCTCGACACCCATAATTCACCCCTCCACTTT.

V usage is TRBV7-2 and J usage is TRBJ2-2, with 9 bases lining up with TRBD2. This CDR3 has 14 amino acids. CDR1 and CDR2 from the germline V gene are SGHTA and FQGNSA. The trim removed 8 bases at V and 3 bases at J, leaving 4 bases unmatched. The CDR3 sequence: CASRLAGHTGELFF. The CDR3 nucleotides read TGTGCCAGCCGCCTAGCGGGGCACACCGGGGAGCTGTTTTTT.

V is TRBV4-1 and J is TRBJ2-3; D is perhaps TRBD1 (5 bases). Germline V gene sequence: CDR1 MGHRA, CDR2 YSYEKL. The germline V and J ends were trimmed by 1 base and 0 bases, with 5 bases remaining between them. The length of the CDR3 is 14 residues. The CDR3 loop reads CASSQGQSTDTQYF. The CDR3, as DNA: TGCGCCAGCAGCCAAGGACAGAGCACAGATACGCAGTATTTT.

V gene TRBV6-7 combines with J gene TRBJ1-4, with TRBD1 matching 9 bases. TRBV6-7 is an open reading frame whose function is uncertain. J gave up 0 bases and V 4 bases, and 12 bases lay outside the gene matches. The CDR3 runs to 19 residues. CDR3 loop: CASSFPRDRDLATNEKLFF. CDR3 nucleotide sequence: TGTGCCAGCAGTTTCCCCCGGGACAGGGACCTTGCAACTAATGAAAAACTGTTTTTT.

CDR3 nucleotides: TGTGCCAGTAGTATAGGGACACTTAAATATAGCAATCAGCCCCAGCATTTT. This sequence encodes CASSIGTLKYSNQPQHF. The chain is built from TRBV19 and TRBJ1-5; D possibly corresponds to TRBD1 (5 bases). Trimming cost V 1 base and J 0 bases, with 13 bases left between them. Germline V gives CDR1 LNHDA, CDR2 SQIVND (reference sequence). This CDR3 comprises 17 residues. The entire variable domain, with the rest obtained from reference TRBV19 and TRBJ1-5, is as follows: DGGITQSPKYLFRKEGQNVTLSCEQNLNHDAMYWYRQDPGQGLRLIYYSQIVNDFQKGDIAEGYSVSREKKESFPLTVTSAQKNPTAFYLCASSIGTLKYSNQPQHFGDGTRLSIL.

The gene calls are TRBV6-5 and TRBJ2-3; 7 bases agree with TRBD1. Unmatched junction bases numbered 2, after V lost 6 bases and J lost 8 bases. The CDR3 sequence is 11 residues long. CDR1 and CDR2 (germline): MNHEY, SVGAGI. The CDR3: CASRRQGTQYF. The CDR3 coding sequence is TGTGCCAGCAGAAGACAGGGTACGCAGTATTTT.

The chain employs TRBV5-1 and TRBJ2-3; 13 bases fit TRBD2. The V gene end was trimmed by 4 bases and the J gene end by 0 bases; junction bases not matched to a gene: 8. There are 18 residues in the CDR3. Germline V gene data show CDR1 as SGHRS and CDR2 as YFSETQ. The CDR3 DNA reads TGCGCCAGCAGCAGGGGGACTAGCGGGGATCCTAGCACAGATACGCAGTATTTT. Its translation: CASSRGTSGDPSTDTQYF.

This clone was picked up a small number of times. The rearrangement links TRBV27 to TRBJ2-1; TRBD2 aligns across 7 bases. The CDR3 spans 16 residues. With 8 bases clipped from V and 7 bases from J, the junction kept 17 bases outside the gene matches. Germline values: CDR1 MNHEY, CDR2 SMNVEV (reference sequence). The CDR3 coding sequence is TGTGCCAGCCGGCCGGCCAGACGGACTAGTTTGAATGAGCAGTTCTTC. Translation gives CASRPARRTSLNEQFF.

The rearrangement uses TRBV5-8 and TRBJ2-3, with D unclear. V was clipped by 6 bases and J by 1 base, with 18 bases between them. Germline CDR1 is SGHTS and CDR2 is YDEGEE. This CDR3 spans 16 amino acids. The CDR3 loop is CASTHSFDTRTDTQYF. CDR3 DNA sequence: TGTGCCAGCACCCATAGTTTTGACACCCGCACAGATACGCAGTATTTT.

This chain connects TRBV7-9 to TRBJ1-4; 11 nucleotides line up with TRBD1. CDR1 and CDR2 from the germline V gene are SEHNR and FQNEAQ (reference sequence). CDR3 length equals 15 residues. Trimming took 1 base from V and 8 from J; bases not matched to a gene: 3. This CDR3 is CASSLDGTGGEKLFF. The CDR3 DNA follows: TGTGCCAGCAGCTTAGATGGGACAGGGGGGGAAAAACTGTTTTTT. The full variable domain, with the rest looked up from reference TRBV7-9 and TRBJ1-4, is DTGVSQNPRHKITKRGQNVTFRCDPISEHNRLYWYRQTLGQGPEFLTYFQNEAQLEKSRLLSDRFSAERPKGSFSTLEIQRTEQGDSAMYLCASSLDGTGGEKLFFGSGTQLSVL.